This T cell receptor (beta chain) was documented in a study of T cell repertoires in cytomegalovirus infection. About the research overall: Recently described HLA-C-restricted plus well-studied HLA-B-restricted CMV epitopes were used. An indication of both CMV infection and matching HLA type came from public TCR beta signatures.

TCRdb recomputed calls from the reads with MiXCR, one row per CDR3 protein. The sample contains some 920,000 distinct CDR3 sequences, approximately 32% of which appear only once. A word on this clonotype: Antigen unknown.

Study-wide points: Identification of carriers of CMV plus the relevant HLA was achieved through cumulative public TCR beta family frequency. What dominated the ex vivo response were HLA-C-restricted CMV-specific TCR beta clonotypes.

The sequences come from cultured CD8+ T cells from PBMCs, collected from culture after CMV antigen stimulation. The TCR was taken from a human donor in good health (CMV status not recorded). Some clones in this sample may be carry-over from other donors' samples.

This CDR3 reads CASGLGGRKYNEQFF. CDR3 DNA: TGTGCCAGCGGCCTCGGGGGCCGAAAGTACAATGAGCAGTTCTTC. The chain carries TRBV6-5 and TRBJ2-1; D is possibly TRBD1 or TRBD2 (6 bases each). This CDR3 is built from 15 residues. CDR1 MNHEY and CDR2 SVGAGI come from the germline V gene. V dropped 8 bases and J dropped 4 bases, with 18 bases sitting between them.